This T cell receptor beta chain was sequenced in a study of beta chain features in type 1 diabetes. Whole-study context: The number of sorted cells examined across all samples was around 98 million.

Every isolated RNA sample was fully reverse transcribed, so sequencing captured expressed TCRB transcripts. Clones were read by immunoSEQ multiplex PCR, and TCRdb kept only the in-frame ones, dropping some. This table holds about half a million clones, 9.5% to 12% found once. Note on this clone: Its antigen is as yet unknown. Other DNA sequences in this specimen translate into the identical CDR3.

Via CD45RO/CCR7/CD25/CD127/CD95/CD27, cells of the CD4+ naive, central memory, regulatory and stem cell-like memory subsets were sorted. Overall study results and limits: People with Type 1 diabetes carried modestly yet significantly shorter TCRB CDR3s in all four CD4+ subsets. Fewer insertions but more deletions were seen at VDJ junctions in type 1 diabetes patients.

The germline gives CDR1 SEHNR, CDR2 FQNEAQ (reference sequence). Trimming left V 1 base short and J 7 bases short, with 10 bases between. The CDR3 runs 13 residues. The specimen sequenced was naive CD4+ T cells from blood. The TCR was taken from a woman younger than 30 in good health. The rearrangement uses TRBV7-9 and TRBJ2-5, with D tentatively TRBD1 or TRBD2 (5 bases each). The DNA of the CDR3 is TGTGCCAGCAGCTTAGATGTGAGGGGGACCCAGTACTTC. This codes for CASSLDVRGTQYF. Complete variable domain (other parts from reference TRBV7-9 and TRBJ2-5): DTGVSQNPRHKITKRGQNVTFRCDPISEHNRLYWYRQTLGQGPEFLTYFQNEAQLEKSRLLSDRFSAERPKGSFSTLEIQRTEQGDSAMYLCASSLDVRGTQYFGPGTRLLVL.